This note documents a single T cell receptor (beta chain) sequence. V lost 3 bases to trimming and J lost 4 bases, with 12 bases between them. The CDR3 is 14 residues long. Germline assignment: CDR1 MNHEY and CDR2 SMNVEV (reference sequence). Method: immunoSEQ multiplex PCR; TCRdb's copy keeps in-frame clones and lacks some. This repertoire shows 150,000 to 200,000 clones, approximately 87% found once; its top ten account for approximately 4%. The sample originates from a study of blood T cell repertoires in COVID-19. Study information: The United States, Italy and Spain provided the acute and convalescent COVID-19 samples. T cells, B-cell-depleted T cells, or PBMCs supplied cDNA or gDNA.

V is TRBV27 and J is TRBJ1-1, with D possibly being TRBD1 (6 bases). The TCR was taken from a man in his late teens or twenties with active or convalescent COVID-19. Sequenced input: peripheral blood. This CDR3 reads CASSLGGGSTEAFF. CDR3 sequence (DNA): TGTGCCAGCAGTTTGGGGGGCGGGAGCACTGAAGCTTTCTTT.